This T cell receptor (beta chain) was captured by sequencing in a study of cytomegalovirus exposure and HLA in healthy donors. The CDR3 contains 17 residues. Trimming cost V 3 bases and J 5 bases, with 20 bases left between them. Germline values: CDR1 KGHSH, CDR2 LQKENI. As to this clone: Its antigen is currently unknown.

General study results and limits: Reports showed the classifier diagnosing cytomegalovirus status with high specificity and sensitivity. Among TCR beta chains, those listed as cytomegalovirus-associated numbered about 150. A further, later analysis showed that HLA-associated TCR beta chains (compared with equally common others) were more clonally expanded.

This PCR relied on a set of 60 Vbeta primers and 13 Jbeta primers. Clones were read by immunoSEQ multiplex PCR, and TCRdb kept only the in-frame ones, dropping some. The sample records around 150,000 clones, around 84% being singletons. This sequence originates from a woman aged 35 to 49 in good health and CMV-seronegative. The genes are TRBV18 and TRBJ2-1; TRBD2 might be the D (7 bases). Sequenced sample: PBMCs. The CDR3 loop reads CASSPRGGGPSNNEQFF. The CDR3, as DNA: TGTGCCAGCTCACCGCGCGGCGGGGGCCCTTCTAACAATGAGCAGTTCTTC.